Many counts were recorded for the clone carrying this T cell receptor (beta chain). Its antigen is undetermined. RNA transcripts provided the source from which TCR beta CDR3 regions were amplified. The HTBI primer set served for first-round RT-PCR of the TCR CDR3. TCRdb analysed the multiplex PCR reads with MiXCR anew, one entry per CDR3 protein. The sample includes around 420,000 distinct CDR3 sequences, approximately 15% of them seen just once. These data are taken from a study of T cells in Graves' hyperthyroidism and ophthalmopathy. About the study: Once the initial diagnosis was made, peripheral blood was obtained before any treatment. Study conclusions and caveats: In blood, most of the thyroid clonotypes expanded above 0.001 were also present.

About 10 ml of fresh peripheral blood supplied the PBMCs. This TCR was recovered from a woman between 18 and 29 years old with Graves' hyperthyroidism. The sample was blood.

CDR3 sequence (DNA): TGTGCCAGCAGTGAAGCGCTTCCGGGTGGGACTGAAAAACTGTTTTTT. Translated: CASSEALPGGTEKLFF. This chain uses TRBV2 with TRBJ1-4; tentative D call: TRBD1 (5 bases). Germline V lookup: CDR1 SNHLY, CDR2 FYNNEI. The CDR3 covers 16 residues. Between the trimmed V and J ends, which lost 0 bases and 7 bases, there was a span of 15 bases.